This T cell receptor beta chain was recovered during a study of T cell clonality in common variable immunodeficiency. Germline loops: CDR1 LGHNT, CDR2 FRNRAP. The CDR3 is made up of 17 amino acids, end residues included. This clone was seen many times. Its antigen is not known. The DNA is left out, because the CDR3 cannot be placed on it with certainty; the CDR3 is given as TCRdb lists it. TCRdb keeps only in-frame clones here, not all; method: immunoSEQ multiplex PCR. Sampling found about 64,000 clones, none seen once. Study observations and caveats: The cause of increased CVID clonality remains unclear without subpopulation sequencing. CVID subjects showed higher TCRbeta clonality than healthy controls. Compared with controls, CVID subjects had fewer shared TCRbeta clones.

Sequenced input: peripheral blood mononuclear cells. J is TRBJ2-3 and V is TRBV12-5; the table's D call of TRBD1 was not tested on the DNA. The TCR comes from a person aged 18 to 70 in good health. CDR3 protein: CASGLGTGQGAADTQYF.